These 20 T cell receptor beta chains share one sample of origin, sequenced in a study of somatic mutations in cytotoxic T cells in rheumatoid arthritis. Produced via immunoSEQ multiplex PCR; TCRdb's table is partial and in-frame only. The table includes 9,000 to 13,000 clones, approximately 71% detected once. The sequencing sample was made of CD8+ T cells sorted from blood. These receptors all stem from an adult with rheumatoid arthritis.

This sequence joins TRBV13 and TRBJ1-3, with D possibly being TRBD1 (5 bases). CDR3 length: 16 residues. CDR1 and CDR2 from the germline V gene are PRHDT and FYEKMQ (reference sequence). The ends were cut back, 5 bases at V and 0 bases at J, with 14 bases in the middle. The chain's CDR3 is CASSPMGEHSGNTIYF. CDR3 coding DNA: TGTGCCAGCAGCCCTATGGGGGAACACTCTGGAAACACCATATATTTT.

This clone was seen more than once but under ten times. The V call is TRBV9, the J call TRBJ1-1, with 7 bases identical to TRBD1. Germline V lookup: CDR1 SGDLS, CDR2 YYNGEE. The CDR3 runs 14 residues. V lost 4 bases to trimming and J lost 4 bases; unmatched junction nucleotides: 7. For the CDR3, the DNA is TGTGCCAGCAGCACTCACCAGGGGGTCACTGAAGCTTTCTTT. This encodes CASSTHQGVTEAFF.

The chain recombines TRBV28 with TRBJ2-1; 7 positions agree with TRBD2. This CDR3 has 14 amino acids. In germline, CDR1 is MDHEN, CDR2 SYDVKM. Trimming cost V 6 bases and J 8 bases; bases outside gene matches: 10. CDR3 residues: CASRFTRGVDEQFF. The CDR3 bases are TGTGCCAGCAGATTCACCCGGGGGGTTGATGAGCAGTTCTTC.

This chain links TRBV7-9 with TRBJ2-7; TRBD1 or TRBD2 may be the D gene (5 bases each). The germline CDR1 and CDR2 sequences are SEHNR and FQNEAQ (reference sequence). This CDR3 has 14 residues. Trimming shortened V by 8 bases and J by 3 bases, and 17 bases separated the two germline ends. This CDR3 is CASQLGDPHYEQYF. Written as DNA, the CDR3 is TGTGCCAGCCAGTTGGGGGACCCTCACTACGAGCAGTACTTC.

This chain uses TRBV25-1 with TRBJ2-1; no definite D call. Per germline, CDR1 MGHDK and CDR2 SYGVNS. The CDR3 has 13 amino acids. Deletions cut 3 bases from V and 2 bases from J, with 5 bases between. CDR3 in DNA: TGTGCCAGCAGTGATAATCCCTACAATGAGCAGTTCTTC. Its protein product is CASSDNPYNEQFF. The variable domain in full, completed from reference TRBV25-1 and TRBJ2-1, reads EADIYQTPRYLVIGTGKKITLECSQTMGHDKMYWYQQDPGMELHLIHYSYGVNSTEKGDLSSESTVSRIRTEHFPLTLESARPSHTSQYLCASSDNPYNEQFFGPGTRLTVL.

V gene TRBV6-5 combines with J gene TRBJ2-3; the D is unclear. CDR1 is MNHEY, CDR2 SVGAGI, per germline. V shed 0 bases and J shed 1 base, with 8 bases lying between them. This CDR3 comprises 15 residues. The CDR3 DNA is TGTGCCAGCAGTTACTCGGTCCAGGGCACAGATACGCAGTATTTT. Encoded protein: CASSYSVQGTDTQYF.

V usage is TRBV20-1 and J usage is TRBJ2-7; the D call may be TRBD1 or TRBD2 (5 bases each). The CDR3 is made up of 10 amino acids. Trimming left V 5 bases short and J 6 bases short, with 8 bases between. Looked up from germline, CDR1 is DFQATT and CDR2 is SNEGSKA (reference sequence). CDR3 sequence: CSAGTFEQYF. The CDR3 DNA reads TGCAGTGCTGGGACGTTCGAGCAGTACTTC.

The chain carries TRBV27 and TRBJ2-6; D uncertain. Between the trimmed V and J ends, which lost 5 bases and 0 bases, there was a span of 2 bases. CDR1 and CDR2 (germline): MNHEY, SMNVEV (reference sequence). CDR3 length: 13 residues. The CDR3 DNA sequence: TGTGCCAGCAGTACCTCTGGGGCCAACGTCCTGACTTTC. Residues: CASSTSGANVLTF.

Sample share makes this clone hyperexpanded. The V and J genes are TRBV7-9 and TRBJ2-7, with unresolved D. The CDR3 length is 15 residues. Per the germline V gene, CDR1 is SEHNR and CDR2 is FQNEAQ (reference sequence). V was shortened by 6 bases and J by 7 bases, with 22 bases between the two germline ends. CDR3 sequence (DNA): TGTGCCAGCAGTCCTTGGGCAGGTTTAAGGTATGAGCAGTACTTC. As protein: CASSPWAGLRYEQYF.

The chain joins TRBV9 to TRBJ1-4; TRBD1 matches 7 bases. Trimming took 0 bases from V and 4 from J; bases not matched to a gene: 6. The length of the CDR3 is 16 residues. CDR1 SGDLS and CDR2 YYNGEE come from the germline V gene. The CDR3 region has the DNA TGTGCCAGCAGCGTAGAAGGGGACAGCTATAATGAAAAACTGTTTTTT. Its protein is CASSVEGDSYNEKLFF. The variable domain in full, with the rest retrieved from reference TRBV9 and TRBJ1-4, is DSGVTQTPKHLITATGQRVTLRCSPRSGDLSVYWYQQSLDQGLQFLIQYYNGEERAKGNILERFSAQQFPDLHSELNLSSLELGDSALYFCASSVEGDSYNEKLFFGSGTQLSVL.

The gene calls are TRBV7-9 and TRBJ2-3, with D perhaps matching TRBD1 or TRBD2 (5 bases each). The CDR3 has 15 residues. Germline V CDR1 and CDR2: SEHNR, FQNEAQ (reference sequence). V was pared by 5 bases and J by 5 bases, with 17 bases between. The CDR3 protein is CASSPGEGDIDTQYF. The CDR3 DNA reads TGTGCCAGCAGCCCCGGGGAAGGGGATATAGATACGCAGTATTTT.

V and J are TRBV4-1 and TRBJ2-7; D might be TRBD1 or TRBD2, each matching 5 bases. Trimming left V 5 bases short and J 4 bases short, with 15 bases between. Per the germline V gene, CDR1 is MGHRA and CDR2 is YSYEKL. The CDR3 sequence is 14 residues long. The CDR3 DNA is TGCGCCAGCAGCACGGGACCAGACTCTTACGAGCAGTACTTC. Amino acids: CASSTGPDSYEQYF.

The chain combines TRBV19 with TRBJ1-4; D call uncertain. Per germline, CDR1 LNHDA and CDR2 SQIVND (reference sequence). The CDR3 length is 12 residues. Deletions cut 5 bases from V and 5 bases from J, with 6 bases between. The chain's CDR3 is CASSYENEKLFF. DNA for the CDR3: TGTGCCAGTAGTTATGAGAATGAAAAACTGTTTTTT.

V and J are TRBV6-1 and TRBJ1-4; 7 bases are a match to TRBD1. The V gene end was trimmed by 0 bases and the J gene end by 6 bases; junction bases not matched to a gene: 7. CDR3 length equals 16 residues. The germline V gene encodes CDR1 MNHNS and CDR2 SASEGT. CDR3 sequence reads: CASSEAQGDGYEKLFF. CDR3 nucleotides: TGTGCCAGCAGTGAAGCGCAGGGGGACGGTTATGAAAAACTGTTTTTT.

This clone is medium-sized (0.01 to 0.1%) by share. The chain carries TRBV5-1 and TRBJ2-7, with D hard to call. CDR1 and CDR2 from the germline V gene are SGHRS and YFSETQ. V dropped 5 bases and J dropped 4 bases, with 10 bases sitting between them. The CDR3 totals 12 residues. The chain's CDR3 is CASRASDYEQYF. DNA for the CDR3: TGCGCCAGCAGAGCGTCCGATTACGAGCAGTACTTC.

The V and J genes are TRBV11-2 and TRBJ1-6; D may be TRBD1 (5 bases). Germline CDR1 is SGHAT and CDR2 is FQNNGV. The CDR3 is made up of 14 amino acids. V lost 1 base and J 13 bases, leaving 14 bases between the germline ends. The CDR3 DNA reads TGTGCCAGCAGCTTAGTTACCCGGGGCGCTCCCCTCCACTTT. Translated, it gives CASSLVTRGAPLHF.

The chain joins TRBV9 to TRBJ2-3; D possibly corresponds to TRBD2 (5 bases). V lost 0 bases, J lost 3 bases, and 8 bases lay in between. From germline, CDR1 is SGDLS and CDR2 YYNGEE. This CDR3 is 14 amino acids long. CDR3 DNA: TGTGCCAGCAGCGTAGGCTGGACTACAGATACGCAGTATTTT. Its translation: CASSVGWTTDTQYF.

This clone has more than one count but fewer than ten. The V and J genes are TRBV4-1 and TRBJ2-7, with unresolved D. Germline CDR1 reads MGHRA; CDR2 reads YSYEKL. V lost 5 bases and J lost 3, with 14 bases in between. The CDR3 loop spans 14 amino acids. Written as DNA, the CDR3 is TGCGCCAGCAGCTACGAATGGGTAAACTACGAGCAGTACTTC. Translation gives CASSYEWVNYEQYF.

This clone was detected once. The rearrangement joins TRBV10-3 to TRBJ1-2, with D perhaps matching TRBD1 (6 bases). The germline V gene has CDR1 ENHRY and CDR2 SYGVKD. V was cut by 10 bases and J by 4 bases, with 16 bases left in between. There are 13 residues in the CDR3. The CDR3 DNA sequence: TGTGCCACCGCCGCAGGGGCGACCTATGGCTACACCTTC. Its protein product is CATAAGATYGYTF.

The J gene is TRBJ2-5, the V gene TRBV28; 9 bases fit TRBD2. This CDR3 comprises 13 residues. Trimming cost V 6 bases and J 5 bases; bases outside gene matches: 4. CDR1 and CDR2 from the germline V gene are MDHEN and SYDVKM. CDR3 DNA sequence: TGTGCCAGCAGACTAGCGGGCTTGGAGACCCAGTACTTC. Protein: CASRLAGLETQYF.